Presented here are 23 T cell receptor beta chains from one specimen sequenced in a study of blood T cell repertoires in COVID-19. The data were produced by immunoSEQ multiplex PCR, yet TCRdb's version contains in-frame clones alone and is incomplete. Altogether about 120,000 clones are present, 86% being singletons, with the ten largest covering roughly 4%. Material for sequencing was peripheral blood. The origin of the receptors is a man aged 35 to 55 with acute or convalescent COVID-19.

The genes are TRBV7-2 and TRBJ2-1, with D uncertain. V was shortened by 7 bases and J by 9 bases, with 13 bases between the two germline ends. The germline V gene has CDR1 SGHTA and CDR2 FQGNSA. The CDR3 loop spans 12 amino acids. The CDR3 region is CASTPGGAEQFF. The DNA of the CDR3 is TGTGCCAGCACCCCCGGCGGAGCTGAGCAGTTCTTC.

The CDR3 loop is CASSLDRVGEAFF. CDR3 DNA: TGTGCCAGCAGCCTGGACAGGGTTGGTGAAGCTTTCTTT. This chain links TRBV4-2 with TRBJ1-1; 8 nucleotides align to TRBD1. The V gene's germline CDR1 is LGHNA and CDR2 YNFKEQ. V lost 4 bases and J lost 7; bases outside the gene matches: 5. This CDR3 has 13 residues.

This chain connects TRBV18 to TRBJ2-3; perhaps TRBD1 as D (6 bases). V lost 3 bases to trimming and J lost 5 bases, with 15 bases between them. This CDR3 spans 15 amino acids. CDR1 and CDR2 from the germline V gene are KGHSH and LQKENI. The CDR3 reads CASSPQGPGLDTQYF. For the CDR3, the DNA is TGTGCCAGCTCACCCCAGGGGCCCGGCCTAGATACGCAGTATTTT.

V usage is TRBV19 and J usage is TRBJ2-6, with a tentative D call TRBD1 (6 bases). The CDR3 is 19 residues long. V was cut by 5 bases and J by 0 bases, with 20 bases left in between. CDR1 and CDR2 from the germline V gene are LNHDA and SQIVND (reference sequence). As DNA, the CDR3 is TGTGCCAGTAGTCCTATGGACAGATTGTCTAGCTCTGGGGCCAACGTCCTGACTTTC. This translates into CASSPMDRLSSSGANVLTF. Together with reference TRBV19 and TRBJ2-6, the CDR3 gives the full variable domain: DGGITQSPKYLFRKEGQNVTLSCEQNLNHDAMYWYRQDPGQGLRLIYYSQIVNDFQKGDIAEGYSVSREKKESFPLTVTSAQKNPTAFYLCASSPMDRLSSSGANVLTFGAGSRLTVL.

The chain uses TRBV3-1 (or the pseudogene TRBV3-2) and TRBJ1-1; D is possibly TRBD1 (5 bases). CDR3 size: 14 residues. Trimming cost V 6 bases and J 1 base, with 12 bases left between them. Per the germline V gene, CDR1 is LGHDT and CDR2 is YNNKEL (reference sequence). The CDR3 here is CASSPQVGNTEAFF. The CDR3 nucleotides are TGTGCCAGCAGTCCACAGGTTGGGAACACTGAAGCTTTCTTT.

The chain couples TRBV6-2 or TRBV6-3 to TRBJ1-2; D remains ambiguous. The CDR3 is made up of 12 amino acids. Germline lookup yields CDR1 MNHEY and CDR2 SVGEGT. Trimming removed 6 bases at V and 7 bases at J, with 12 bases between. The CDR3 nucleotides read TGTGCCAGCAGCCTTGAACCGGGTGGCTACACCTTC. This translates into CASSLEPGGYTF.

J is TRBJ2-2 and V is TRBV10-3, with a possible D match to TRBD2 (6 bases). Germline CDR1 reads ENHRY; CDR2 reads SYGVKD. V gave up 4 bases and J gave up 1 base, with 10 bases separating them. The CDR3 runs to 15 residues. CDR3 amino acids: CAISAGAENTGELFF. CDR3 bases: TGTGCCATCAGTGCGGGAGCAGAGAACACCGGGGAGCTGTTTTTT.

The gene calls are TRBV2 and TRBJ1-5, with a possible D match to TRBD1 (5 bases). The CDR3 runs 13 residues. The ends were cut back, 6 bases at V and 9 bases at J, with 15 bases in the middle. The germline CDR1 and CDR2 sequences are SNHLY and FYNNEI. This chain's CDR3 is CASSVDSHRPQHF. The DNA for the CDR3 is TGTGCCAGCAGCGTTGACAGCCATCGGCCCCAGCATTTT. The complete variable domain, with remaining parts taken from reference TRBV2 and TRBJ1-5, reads EPEVTQTPSHQVTQMGQEVILRCVPISNHLYFYWYRQILGQKVEFLVSFYNNEISEKSEIFDDQFSVERPDGSNFTLKIRSTKLEDSAMYFCASSVDSHRPQHFGDGTRLSIL.

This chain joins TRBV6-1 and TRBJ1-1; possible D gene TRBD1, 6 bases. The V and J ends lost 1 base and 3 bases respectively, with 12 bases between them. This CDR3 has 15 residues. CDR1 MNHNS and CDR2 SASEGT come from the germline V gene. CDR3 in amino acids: CASSEVSRGYTEAFF. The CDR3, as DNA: TGTGCCAGCAGTGAAGTGAGCAGGGGATACACTGAAGCTTTCTTT.

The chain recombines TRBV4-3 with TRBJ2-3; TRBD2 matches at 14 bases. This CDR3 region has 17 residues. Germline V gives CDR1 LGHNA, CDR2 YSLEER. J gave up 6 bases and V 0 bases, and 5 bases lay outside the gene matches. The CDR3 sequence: CASSQDGLAGGTDTQYF. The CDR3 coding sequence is TGCGCCAGCAGCCAAGACGGACTAGCGGGGGGTACCGATACGCAGTATTTT.

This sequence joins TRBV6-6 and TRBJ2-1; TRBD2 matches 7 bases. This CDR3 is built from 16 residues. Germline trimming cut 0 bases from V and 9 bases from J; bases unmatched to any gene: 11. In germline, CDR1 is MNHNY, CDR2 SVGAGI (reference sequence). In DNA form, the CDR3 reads TGTGCCAGCAGTTACTCGTTGACGGGAGGAGGTAGTGAGCAGTTCTTC. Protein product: CASSYSLTGGGSEQFF.

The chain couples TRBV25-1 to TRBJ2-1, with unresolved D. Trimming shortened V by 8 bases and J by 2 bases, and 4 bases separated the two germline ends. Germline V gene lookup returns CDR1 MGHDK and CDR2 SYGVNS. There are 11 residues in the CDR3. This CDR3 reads CASGAYNEQFF. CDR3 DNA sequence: TGTGCCAGCGGAGCCTACAATGAGCAGTTCTTC.

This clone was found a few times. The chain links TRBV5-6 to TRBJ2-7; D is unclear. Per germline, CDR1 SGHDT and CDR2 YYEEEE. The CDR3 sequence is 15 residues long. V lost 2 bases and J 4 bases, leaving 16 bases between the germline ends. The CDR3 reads CASSFISAPTYEQYF. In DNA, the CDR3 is TGTGCCAGCAGCTTTATATCAGCGCCCACTTACGAGCAGTACTTC.

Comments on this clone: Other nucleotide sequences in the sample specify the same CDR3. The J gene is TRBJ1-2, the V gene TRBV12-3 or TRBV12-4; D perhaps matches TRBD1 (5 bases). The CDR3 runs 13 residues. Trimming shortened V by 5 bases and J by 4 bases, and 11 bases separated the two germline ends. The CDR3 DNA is TGTGCCAGCAGTCCGCAGGGTCCCTATGGCTACACCTTC. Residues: CASSPQGPYGYTF.

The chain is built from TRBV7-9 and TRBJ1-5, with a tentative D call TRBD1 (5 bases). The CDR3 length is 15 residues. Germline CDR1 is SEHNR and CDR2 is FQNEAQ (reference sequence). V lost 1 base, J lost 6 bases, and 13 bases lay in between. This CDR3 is CASSLGAGRGQPQHF. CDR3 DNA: TGTGCCAGCAGCTTAGGGGCAGGGAGGGGTCAGCCCCAGCATTTT.

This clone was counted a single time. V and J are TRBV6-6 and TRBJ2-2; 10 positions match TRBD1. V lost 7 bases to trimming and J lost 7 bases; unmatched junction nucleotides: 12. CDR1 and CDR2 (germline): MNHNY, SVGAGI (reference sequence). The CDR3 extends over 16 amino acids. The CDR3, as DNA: TGTGCCAGCACCCTACAAGGACAGGGGGTCGTCGGGGAGCTGTTTTTT. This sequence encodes CASTLQGQGVVGELFF.

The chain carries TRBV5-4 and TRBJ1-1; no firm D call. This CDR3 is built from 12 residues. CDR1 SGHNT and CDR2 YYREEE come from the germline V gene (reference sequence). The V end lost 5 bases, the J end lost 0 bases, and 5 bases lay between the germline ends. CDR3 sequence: CASSLMNTEAFF. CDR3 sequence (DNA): TGTGCCAGCAGTTTAATGAACACTGAAGCTTTCTTT.

The CDR3 region is CASSRRQGTAEAFF. The CDR3 coding sequence is TGTGCCAGTAGTAGGCGACAGGGGACGGCTGAAGCTTTCTTT. The V call is TRBV19, the J call TRBJ1-1, with 8 bases matching TRBD1. The CDR3 is made up of 14 amino acids. CDR1 LNHDA and CDR2 SQIVND come from the germline V gene (reference sequence). The trim removed 4 bases at V and 6 bases at J, leaving 7 bases unmatched.

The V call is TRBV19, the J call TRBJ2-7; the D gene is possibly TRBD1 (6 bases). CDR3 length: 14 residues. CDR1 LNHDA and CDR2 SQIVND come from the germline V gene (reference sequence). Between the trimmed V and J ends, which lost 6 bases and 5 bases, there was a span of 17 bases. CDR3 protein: CASSTTGIPDEQYF. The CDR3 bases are TGTGCCAGTAGCACCACAGGGATCCCCGACGAGCAGTACTTC. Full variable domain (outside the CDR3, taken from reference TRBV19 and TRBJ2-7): DGGITQSPKYLFRKEGQNVTLSCEQNLNHDAMYWYRQDPGQGLRLIYYSQIVNDFQKGDIAEGYSVSREKKESFPLTVTSAQKNPTAFYLCASSTTGIPDEQYFGPGTRLTVT.

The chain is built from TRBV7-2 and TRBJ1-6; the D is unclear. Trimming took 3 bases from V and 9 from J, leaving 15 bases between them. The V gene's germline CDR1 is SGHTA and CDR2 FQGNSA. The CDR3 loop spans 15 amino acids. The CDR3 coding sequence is TGTGCCAGCAGCTTGAGGGCGTCCATAGGTTCACCCCTCCACTTT. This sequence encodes CASSLRASIGSPLHF.

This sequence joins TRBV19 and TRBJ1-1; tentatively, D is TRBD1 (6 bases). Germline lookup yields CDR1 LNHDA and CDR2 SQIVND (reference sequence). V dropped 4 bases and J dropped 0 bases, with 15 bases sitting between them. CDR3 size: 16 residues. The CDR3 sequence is CASSTRTDEMNTEAFF. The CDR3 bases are TGTGCCAGTAGTACCAGGACAGACGAGATGAACACTGAAGCTTTCTTT. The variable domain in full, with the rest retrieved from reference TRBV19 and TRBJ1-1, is DGGITQSPKYLFRKEGQNVTLSCEQNLNHDAMYWYRQDPGQGLRLIYYSQIVNDFQKGDIAEGYSVSREKKESFPLTVTSAQKNPTAFYLCASSTRTDEMNTEAFFGQGTRLTVV.

As DNA, the CDR3 is TGTGCCAGCAGCTTGGACAGGGTGTTGAGCACTGAAGCTTTCTTT. Its translation is CASSLDRVLSTEAFF. The chain carries TRBV11-1 and TRBJ1-1; TRBD1 aligns across 8 bases. The germline CDR1 and CDR2 sequences are SGHAT and FQDESV (reference sequence). CDR3 length equals 15 residues. With 3 bases clipped from V and 4 bases from J, the junction kept 7 bases outside the gene matches.

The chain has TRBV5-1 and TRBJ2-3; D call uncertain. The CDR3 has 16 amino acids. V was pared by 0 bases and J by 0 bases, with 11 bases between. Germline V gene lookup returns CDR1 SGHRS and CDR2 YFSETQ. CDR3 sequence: CASSLGWLSSTDTQYF. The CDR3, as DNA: TGCGCCAGCAGCTTGGGGTGGCTCTCCAGCACAGATACGCAGTATTTT.